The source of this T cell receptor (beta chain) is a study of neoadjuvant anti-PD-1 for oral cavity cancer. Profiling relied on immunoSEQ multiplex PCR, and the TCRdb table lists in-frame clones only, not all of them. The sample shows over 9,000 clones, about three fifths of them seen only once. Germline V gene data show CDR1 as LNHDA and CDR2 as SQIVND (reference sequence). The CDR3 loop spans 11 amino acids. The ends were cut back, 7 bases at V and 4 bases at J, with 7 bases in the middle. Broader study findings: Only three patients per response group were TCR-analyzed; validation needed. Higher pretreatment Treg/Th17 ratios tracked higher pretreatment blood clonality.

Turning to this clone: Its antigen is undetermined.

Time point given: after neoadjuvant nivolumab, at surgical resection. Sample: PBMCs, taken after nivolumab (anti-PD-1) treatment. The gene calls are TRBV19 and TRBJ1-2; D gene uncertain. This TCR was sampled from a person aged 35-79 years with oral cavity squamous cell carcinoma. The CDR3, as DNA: TGTGCCAGTATGCGGGGCTATGGCTACACCTTC. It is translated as CASMRGYGYTF.